This is a list of T cell receptor beta chains from one sample in a study of cytomegalovirus exposure and HLA in healthy donors. Only in-frame clones appear in the TCRdb table, and some are missing; sequencing was by immunoSEQ multiplex PCR. The top ten hold 0.6% to 0.7% of the sample, which has 200,000 or so clones, 76% seen once. Sequencing input: PBMCs. The receptors originated from a man between 18 and 29 years old in good health and CMV-seronegative. Both conserved end residues are part of each CDR3. A D gene is named only where the DNA matches it firmly. Clone size, where shown, is once, few, many, or a class for clones that have expanded.

D gene	J gene	clone size	V gene	CDR3 DNA	CDR3 protein
TRBD1	TRBJ2-1	few	TRBV11-3	TGTGCCAGCAGCTCAACAGGGGGCGCCTACAATGAGCAGTTCTTC	CASSSTGGAYNEQFF
TRBD2	TRBJ2-1	NA	TRBV6-5	TGTGCCACTTCGATACTAGCGGGAGTCCATGAGCAGTTCTTC	CATSILAGVHEQFF
TRBD1	TRBJ1-1	NA	TRBV11-2	TGTGCCAGCAGCTTAGTAGGGGGCAACACTGAAGCTTTCTTT	CASSLVGGNTEAFF
TRBD1	TRBJ2-6	NA	TRBV4-1	TGCGCCAGCAGCCAAACGGGACAGGGGGCTGCGGGGGCCAACGTCCTGACTTTC	CASSQTGQGAAGANVLTF
NA	TRBJ2-7	NA	TRBV5-4	TGTGCCAGCAGCCTTCCTAATAATTACGAGCAGTACTTC	CASSLPNNYEQYF
TRBD1	TRBJ2-1	NA	TRBV4-1	TGCGCCAGCAGCCAAGATCAAGAAGGGGGCCTACCCAGCTCCTACAATGAGCAGTTCTTC	CASSQDQEGGLPSSYNEQFF
NA	TRBJ1-3	NA	TRBV9	TGTGCCAGCAGCGTAGCCCTTGGGGGAGGCTCTGGAAACACCATATATTTT	CASSVALGGGSGNTIYF
TRBD2	TRBJ2-1	NA	TRBV5-1	TGCGCCAGCAGCTTTAGCGGGGCTTACAATGAGCAGTTCTTC	CASSFSGAYNEQFF
TRBD1	TRBJ2-2	NA	TRBV30	TGTGCCTGGAGCGCCCCGGGACAGTACACCGGGGAGCTGTTTTTT	CAWSAPGQYTGELFF
NA	TRBJ2-3	few	TRBV7-2	TGTGCCAGCAGCTTAAAGGGGCCCGGGGGTACGCAGTATTTT	CASSLKGPGGTQYF
TRBD2	TRBJ2-7	NA	TRBV5-3	TGTGCCAGAAGCTTGGGACTAGCGGGACCGGGTAAGTACTTC	CARSLGLAGPGKYF
TRBD2	TRBJ2-3	NA	TRBV7-9	TGTGCCAGCAGCCCGACTAGCCCCAGCACAGATACGCAGTATTTT	CASSPTSPSTDTQYF
NA	TRBJ2-1	NA	TRBV30	TGTGCCTGGAGCGGGGGCGGGGGTGAGCAGTTCTTC	CAWSGGGGEQFF
TRBD1	TRBJ2-7	NA	TRBV30	TGTGCCTGGAGAGGGGACAGTCGAAGGGTGTCCTACGAGCAGTACTTC	CAWRGDSRRVSYEQYF
TRBD1	TRBJ2-7	NA	TRBV2	TGTGCCAGCAACGGGGACAGGGGGGTCGAGCAGTACTTC	CASNGDRGVEQYF
TRBD2	TRBJ2-1	NA	TRBV11-2	TGTGCCAGCAGCCAACCATATACTAGCGGGAACCACAATGAGCAGTTCTTC	CASSQPYTSGNHNEQFF
NA	TRBJ2-1	NA	TRBV2	TGTGCCAGCACCGACAGTTTCGATGAGCAGTTCTTC	CASTDSFDEQFF
NA	TRBJ2-5	NA	TRBV30	TGTGCCTGGAGTAAGGACAGAAGACAAGAGACCCAGTACTTC	CAWSKDRRQETQYF
TRBD2	TRBJ2-3	once	TRBV9	TGTGCCAGCAGCGTAGGGACTAGCGGGTCCCCCCATTCCTATTTT	CASSVGTSGSPHSYF
TRBD1	TRBJ1-5	NA	TRBV5-8	TGTGCCAGCAGCTTGGGTTGGGGACAGTCCGAGACCCAGCATTTT	CASSLGWGQSETQHF
TRBD1	TRBJ2-2	NA	TRBV29-1	TGCAGCGTCTTCGACAGGGGGAACACCGGGGAGCTGTTTTTT	CSVFDRGNTGELFF
TRBD2	TRBJ2-5	few	TRBV9	TGTGCCAGCAGCCCGAGACTAGCCCAAGAGACCCAGTACTTC	CASSPRLAQETQYF
NA	TRBJ1-2	NA	TRBV19	TGTGCCAGTAGTTCATCGACAGGAGCTAACTATGGCTACACCTTC	CASSSSTGANYGYTF
TRBD1	TRBJ2-2	NA	TRBV19	TGTGCCAGTAGTCGACCGGGACAGCCCTCGAACACCGGGGAGCTGTTTTTT	CASSRPGQPSNTGELFF
TRBD2	TRBJ2-3	NA	TRBV5-1	TGCGCCAGCAGCTTGGAAACTAGCGGGAGAGGTACGCAGTATTTT	CASSLETSGRGTQYF
NA	TRBJ1-4	few	TRBV25-1	TGTGCCAGCAGTGATCGAGTGTCCGCTGGAAAACTGTTTTTT	CASSDRVSAGKLFF
TRBD2	TRBJ2-7	NA	TRBV11-2	TGTGCCAGCAGCTTAGTACTAGCGGGCCCCTACGAGCAGTACTTC	CASSLVLAGPYEQYF
NA	TRBJ1-2	few	TRBV18	TGTGCCAGCTCACCTCGCAGTGGAGACTATGGCTACACCTTC	CASSPRSGDYGYTF
TRBD2	TRBJ2-5	NA	TRBV7-3	TGTGCCAGCAGCTTAAGGGGGGGGTCGGGAGAGACCCAGTACTTC	CASSLRGGSGETQYF
NA	TRBJ2-7	NA	TRBV5-6	TGTGCCAGCAGCGACAGCTACGAGCAGTACTTC	CASSDSYEQYF
NA	TRBJ1-1	NA	TRBV19	TGTGCCAGTAGTCCCGAGACAGGAAAGAACACTGAAGCTTTCTTT	CASSPETGKNTEAFF
TRBD1	TRBJ2-7	NA	TRBV7-6	TGTGCCAGCAGCCCGACAGGGAACTACGAGCAGTACTTC	CASSPTGNYEQYF
NA	TRBJ2-5	NA	TRBV11-2	TGTGCCAGCAGCCCCGTAAGGGGATGGTACCAAGAGACCCAGTACTTC	CASSPVRGWYQETQYF
NA	TRBJ1-1	NA	TRBV5-4	TGCGCCAGCGTCAGGTGGGGGGAGAACACTGAAGCTTTCTTT	CASVRWGENTEAFF
NA	TRBJ2-3	NA	TRBV29-1	TGCAGCGTTGAAGATCCGGGAGCGGAAAGCACAGATACGCAGTATTTT	CSVEDPGAESTDTQYF